This T cell receptor (beta chain) was documented in a study of siplizumab effects on memory and regulatory T cells. Where a few donor pairs were concerned, the unstimulated naive, memory, effector memory and TEMRA subsets underwent sequencing. Clones were sequenced by immunoSEQ multiplex PCR, and TCRdb holds only the in-frame ones, with some missing. Here the sample spans tens of thousands of clones, around 97% being singletons. The CDR3 covers 13 residues. Germline loops: CDR1 SGHRS, CDR2 YFSETQ. Germline trimming cut 4 bases from V and 5 bases from J; bases unmatched to any gene: 3. The receptor was derived from a human donor in good health. The chain recombines TRBV5-1 with TRBJ2-5, with 9 bases lining up with TRBD1. The sequenced sample was naive CD8+ T cells sorted from blood. CDR3 residues: CASSRTGDETQYF. The CDR3 nucleotides read TGCGCCAGCAGCCGGACAGGGGATGAGACCCAGTACTTC.